This T cell receptor beta chain was documented in a study of blood T cell repertoires in COVID-19. Study at large: Specimens from acute and convalescent COVID-19 originated in the United States, Italy and Spain. The cDNA or gDNA used as material had been derived from T cells, B-cell-depleted T cells, or PBMCs.

Per the authors' pipeline: Reference gene primer amplification in the assay estimated nucleated cell counts. Clones were sequenced by immunoSEQ multiplex PCR, and TCRdb holds only the in-frame ones, with some missing. V, J and clone size derive from that table, while D and trimming were established from the DNA sequence. The table has roughly 36,000 clones, roughly 85% seen once; the top ten hold less than 4.5%. Germline-derived CDR1 and CDR2 are MDHEN and SYDVKM. The CDR3 covers 14 residues. J gave up 3 bases and V 3 bases, and 5 bases lay outside the gene matches. The chain uses TRBV28 and TRBJ2-7; TRBD1 aligns across 7 bases. The sequence derives from a man in his sixties with acute or convalescent COVID-19. The sequenced sample was peripheral blood. This CDR3 reads CASSFPGQSYEQYF. CDR3 DNA: TGTGCCAGCAGTTTCCCGGGACAGAGCTACGAGCAGTACTTC.